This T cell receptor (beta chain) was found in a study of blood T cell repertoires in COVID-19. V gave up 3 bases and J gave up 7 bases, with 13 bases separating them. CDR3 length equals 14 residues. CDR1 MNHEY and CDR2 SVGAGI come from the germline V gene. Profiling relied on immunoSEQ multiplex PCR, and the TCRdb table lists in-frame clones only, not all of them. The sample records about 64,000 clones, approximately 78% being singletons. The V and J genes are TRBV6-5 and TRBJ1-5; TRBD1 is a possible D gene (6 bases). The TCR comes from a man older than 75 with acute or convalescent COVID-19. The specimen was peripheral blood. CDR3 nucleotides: TGTGCCAGCAGTTATCAGGGGAGAGGCCAGCCCCAGCATTTT. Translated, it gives CASSYQGRGQPQHF.